These T cell receptor beta chains were read from a single sample in a study of shared clonotypes between healthy human individuals. The table came from immunoSEQ multiplex PCR; TCRdb's copy has only in-frame clones and leaves some out. Counted here are approximately 740,000 clones, 74% occurring once; the ten biggest clones make up over 1.5%. Sequenced sample: memory CD4+ T cells sorted from blood. The receptors here all came from a woman under 40 in good health. The conserved cysteine and the conserved F or W are not part of the CDR3 here. The size entry is marked missing in some rows and otherwise reads once, few, many or a size class.

V gene	clone size	J gene	CDR3 protein
TRBV15	-	TRBJ2-5	ATSGRSGRTETQY
TRBV7-9	-	TRBJ1-1	ASGRDTEAF
TRBV2	-	TRBJ2-7	ASSRLGGYEQY
TRBV7-9	-	TRBJ2-3	ASSLREAPDTQY
TRBV19	-	TRBJ1-2	ASSPRTGGHLPGGYT
TRBV27	-	TRBJ2-5	ASRGGLRTETQY
TRBV5-1	once	TRBJ2-6	ASSFAGANVLT
TRBV28	-	TRBJ2-7	ASNAGQTYEQY
TRBV28	-	TRBJ1-2	ASSLAKSYGYT
TRBV7-2	-	TRBJ1-5	ASSLKPGVQPQH
TRBV7-9	-	TRBJ2-5	ASSSGLAGINQETQY
TRBV6-4	once	TRBJ2-3	ATRASSTDTQY
TRBV28	once	TRBJ2-2	ASLGSGNTGELF
TRBV28	-	TRBJ1-2	ASSSEGNYGYT
TRBV4-1	-	TRBJ1-4	ASSQDSDSRNEKLF
TRBV20-1	-	TRBJ2-5	SAGLETQY
TRBV27	once	TRBJ1-3	ASSLIRRSGNTIY
TRBV25-1	-	TRBJ2-7	ASSESPTDGPYEQY
TRBV27	-	TRBJ2-1	ASSWGRRVNEQF
TRBV11-1	-	TRBJ2-6	ASSPRQGTDSGANVLT
TRBV29-1	-	TRBJ2-7	SVEGGGVPSYEQY
TRBV19	few	TRBJ1-1	ASSRGQSNTEAF
TRBV19	few	TRBJ2-1	ASSIIPSSSSYNEQF
TRBV2	many	TRBJ2-7	ASKGASGAEQY
TRBV10-3	many	TRBJ2-3	AIRQWLAGTDTQY
TRBV19	-	TRBJ2-1	ASSIVVPGNEQF
TRBV2	-	TRBJ2-1	ASILELAASYNEQF
TRBV6-1	-	TRBJ1-2	ASSDGGDYGYT
TRBV5-6	-	TRBJ2-3	ASSFFTGGSTDTQY
TRBV9	-	TRBJ2-7	ASSAATGSSYEQY
TRBV7-2	-	TRBJ2-7	ASSLAAGEGYEQY
TRBV7-2	-	TRBJ2-5	ASSSAFGETQY
TRBV6-6	few	TRBJ2-3	ASSYGRGMGTDTQY
TRBV28	-	TRBJ2-1	ASRLFFPGQGFNEQF
TRBV14	-	TRBJ2-5	ASSHHPWDPPETQY
TRBV28	-	TRBJ2-3	ASSLGLLAGVIDTQY